This record concerns one TCR beta chain sequence. What this receptor recognizes is not known. No per-base quality is available; no much larger clone lies one base away. These data originate in a study of a mutant IDH1 vaccine in newly diagnosed glioma (dated by TCRdb to the early 2020s). About the study as a whole: Vaccination started 4-6 weeks after radiotherapy alone, or was given together with temozolomide cycles in the groups whose treatment included chemotherapy. Of the approximately 34 patients who were treated, around 62% were male and around 38% were female, and the mean age was roughly 40 years. Before enrollment, patients had received standard therapy of radiotherapy alone, temozolomide alone, or radiochemotherapy with temozolomide; most received the combination. Visit V12 was the week-35 safety follow-up and visit V13 was the week-47 end of study. Six visits were used for peripheral blood collection: V03 (baseline), V05, V07, V10, V12 and V13. For exploratory analyses, under 30 treated patients had longitudinal TCRB deep sequencing done wherever samples were available. What the work shows at the level of the full study, not this receptor alone: Availability determined which PBMC samples were chosen for TCRB deep sequencing. Vaccine-induced immune responses across multiple MHC alleles were detected in approximately 93% of patients. It was noted by the authors that analyses of patient blood samples could not be reproduced owing to sample limitations. No apparent relationship was observed between pseudoprogression and alterations in the top peripheral T cell clonotypes detected by TCRB sequencing.

Trimming removed 2 bases from V and 5 bases from J; the gene matches leave 3 bases unexplained. The germline V gene (reference sequence) gives CDR1 as LNHDA and CDR2 as SQIVND. Including cysteine and phenylalanine, the CDR3 has 14 amino acids. Here the CDR3 DNA is all that survives: 42 bases in frame from base 1. The library was prepared using the immunoSEQ multiplex PCR assay. Rearranged TCR beta chain sequences were amplified using the hsTCRB Kit according to the manufacturer's protocol. TCRB libraries were sequenced on an Illumina MiSeq. The study's own analysis went as follows. The proprietary platform of the kit vendor was used for demultiplexing, trimming and gene mapping. What TCRdb holds here is the immuneACCESS table cut down to in-frame rearrangements. Part of the clones is not present; checked against another copy, under half of the missing clones reflect an unresolved V gene, and the others are unexplained. V and J calls and clone size are given by that table; D and trimming were obtained from the DNA. The sample records around 50,000 clones, around 85% of which are singletons. The ten largest clones add up to around 4.5% of the sample.

Taken with the paper, the label for time point translates to: week 47, end of study. Each vaccine dose was 300 ug of a 20-mer mutant IDH1 peptide in Montanide, given subcutaneously with topical imiquimod. Across visits V03 through V10, patients got a total of eight vaccinations, given in weeks 1, 3, 5, 7, 11, 15, 19 and 23. The donors had newly diagnosed IDH1-mutant astrocytomas of WHO grade 3 or 4 that showed loss of nuclear ATRX. The samples were drawn from NOA16, a multicentre, single-arm, open-label phase I trial in Germany that tested a mutant IDH1 peptide vaccine in humans for the first time. Genomic DNA for TCRB sequencing was isolated from EDTA blood with the DNeasy Blood and Tissue Kit.

This material consisted of PBMCs, taken from a glioma patient whose treatment included an IDH1 peptide vaccine. This chain is built from TRBV19 and TRBJ2-3; TRBD2 matches 8 bases in the middle. This sequence originates from a woman younger than 45 with glioma. Some clones in this sample may be carry-over from other donors' samples. The sequenced DNA is TGTGCCAGTAGTATATCTCTAGCGGGAGATACGCAGTATTTT. Its product reads: CASSISLAGDTQYF.